These 5 T cell receptor beta chains came from one sample sequenced in a study of T cell repertoires in cytomegalovirus infection. TCRdb itself ran the reads through MiXCR, one entry per CDR3 protein. This table holds fewer than 650,000 distinct CDR3 sequences, almost 40% found once. For these TCRs, the target antigens are not known. The sample was cultured PBMCs, taken from culture after CMV antigen stimulation. The receptors were gathered from a human donor in good health (CMV status not recorded). Some clones in this sample may be carry-over from other donors' samples.

J is TRBJ2-5 and V is TRBV20-1; 7 bases are a match to TRBD2. The V gene end was trimmed by 6 bases and the J gene end by 2 bases; junction bases not matched to a gene: 6. The CDR3 is 13 amino acids. The germline CDR1 and CDR2 sequences are DFQATT and SNEGSKA (reference sequence). The CDR3 DNA is TGCAGTGCGCACCGGGGGGATCAAGAGACCCAGTACTTC. It yields the protein CSAHRGDQETQYF.

This chain uses TRBV7-9 with TRBJ2-7; D uncertain. V dropped 4 bases and J dropped 5 bases, with 6 bases sitting between them. There are 11 residues in the CDR3. Germline V gene sequence: CDR1 SEHNR, CDR2 FQNEAQ (reference sequence). The CDR3 DNA is TGTGCCAGCAGCTCACTGAACGAGCAGTACTTC. Protein sequence: CASSSLNEQYF.

In its sample, this clonotype was seen once. The chain couples TRBV27 to TRBJ2-3; tentatively, D is TRBD2 (5 bases). V gave up 5 bases and J gave up 2 bases, with 17 bases separating them. Germline-derived CDR1 and CDR2 are MNHEY and SMNVEV (reference sequence). This CDR3 has 16 amino acids. CDR3 nucleotide sequence: TGTGCCAGCAGTGCGGACTGGACCAAAAACACAGATACGCAGTATTTT. Translation gives CASSADWTKNTDTQYF.

V and J are TRBV25-1 and TRBJ1-3; D is possibly TRBD1 (5 bases). V lost 1 base to trimming and J lost 4 bases, with 11 bases between them. Germline lookup yields CDR1 MGHDK and CDR2 SYGVNS. This CDR3 has 15 amino acids. In DNA form, the CDR3 reads TGTGCCAGCAGTGAATCTTGGGGCTCCGGAAACACCATATATTTT. It specifies CASSESWGSGNTIYF.

V usage is TRBV6-1 and J usage is TRBJ2-7, with TRBD2 matching over 8 bases. The germline gives CDR1 MNHNS, CDR2 SASEGT. This CDR3 spans 13 amino acids. The J segment lost 4 bases and the V segment lost 3 bases, leaving 2 bases of the junction unmatched. The CDR3 nucleotides are TGTGCCAGCAGTGAGCGGGGGGCATACGAGCAGTACTTC. This sequence encodes CASSERGAYEQYF.